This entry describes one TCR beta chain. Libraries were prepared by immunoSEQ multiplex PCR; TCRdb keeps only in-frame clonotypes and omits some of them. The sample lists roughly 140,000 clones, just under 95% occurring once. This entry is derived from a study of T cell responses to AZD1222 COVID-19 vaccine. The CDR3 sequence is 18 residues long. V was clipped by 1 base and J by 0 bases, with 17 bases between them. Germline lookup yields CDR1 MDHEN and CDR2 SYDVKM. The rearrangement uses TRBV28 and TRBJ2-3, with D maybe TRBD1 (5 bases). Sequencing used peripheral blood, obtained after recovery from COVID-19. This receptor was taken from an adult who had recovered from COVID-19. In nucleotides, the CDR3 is TGTGCCAGCAGTTTATCCCGTTGGGGCAGCAATAGCACAGATACGCAGTATTTT. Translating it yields CASSLSRWGSNSTDTQYF.